This T cell receptor beta chain is from a study of shared clonotypes between healthy human individuals. Study findings and constraints: The expectation was that sequencing depth would affect clonotype sharing among donors. Genetic and exposure-history diversity was limited by the few donors.

This CDR3 spans 15 amino acids. Germline assignment: CDR1 MDHEN and CDR2 SYDVKM. V lost 8 bases and J 0 bases, leaving 14 bases between the germline ends. The method was immunoSEQ multiplex PCR; TCRdb's version includes in-frame clones alone and lacks a portion of them. The profile covers some 2.4 million clones, with roughly 93% appearing a single time and 0.35% to 0.45% taken by the ten largest. Concerning this clone itself: Its antigen is as yet unknown.

Source material: naive CD4+ T cells from PBMCs. As for subset: CD45RA+ positively selected. The chain carries TRBV28 and TRBJ1-5, with unresolved D. This TCR came from a man younger than 35 in good health. Some clones in this sample may be carry-over from other donors' samples. In DNA, the CDR3 is TGTGCCAGCGGGTGGGAACGCATTAGCAATCAGCCCCAGCATTTT. Amino acid sequence: CASGWERISNQPQHF.